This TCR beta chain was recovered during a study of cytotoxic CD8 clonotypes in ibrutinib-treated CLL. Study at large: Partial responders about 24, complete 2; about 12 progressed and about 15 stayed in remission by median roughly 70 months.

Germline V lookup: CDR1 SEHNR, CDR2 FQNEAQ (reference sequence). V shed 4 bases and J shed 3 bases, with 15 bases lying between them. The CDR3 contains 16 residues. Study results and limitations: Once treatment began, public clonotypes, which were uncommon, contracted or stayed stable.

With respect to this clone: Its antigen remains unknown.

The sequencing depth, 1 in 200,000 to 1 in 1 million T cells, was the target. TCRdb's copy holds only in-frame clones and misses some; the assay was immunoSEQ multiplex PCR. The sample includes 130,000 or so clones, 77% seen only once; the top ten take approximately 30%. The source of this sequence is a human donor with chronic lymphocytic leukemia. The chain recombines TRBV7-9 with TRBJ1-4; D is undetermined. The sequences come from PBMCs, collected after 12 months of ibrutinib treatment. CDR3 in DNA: TGTGCCAGCAGCTCACCCCTCGGGCCCTCTAATGAAAAACTGTTTTTT. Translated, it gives CASSSPLGPSNEKLFF. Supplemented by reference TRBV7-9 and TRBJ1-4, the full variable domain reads DTGVSQNPRHKITKRGQNVTFRCDPISEHNRLYWYRQTLGQGPEFLTYFQNEAQLEKSRLLSDRFSAERPKGSFSTLEIQRTEQGDSAMYLCASSSPLGPSNEKLFFGSGTQLSVL.